The sequence of this TCR beta chain was determined in a study of regulatory T cells in long-lasting Graves disease. Notes on the study in general: New patients shared some 980 public clonotypes, and persistent patients shared more, with 2,741. With a small sample size, accuracy may have been reduced.

This clonotype was observed at least ten times. No antigen is known for it. With V trimmed by 4 bases and J by 3 bases, 8 bases remained unmatched. CDR1 and CDR2 from the germline V gene are SEHNR and FQNEAQ (reference sequence). This CDR3 has 15 residues. Assembly of TCR beta libraries relied on iRepertoire HTBI primers together with Arm-PCR of CDR3 regions. TCRdb re-called the multiplex PCR reads through MiXCR, storing one row per CDR3 protein. The data hold about 620,000 distinct CDR3 sequences, with around 17% observed a single time. Time point indicated: newly diagnosed GD, antithyroid drugs for less than 3 months. PBMC-extracted RNA yielded the TCR library. Another study also made use of these data, one on T cells in Graves' hyperthyroidism and ophthalmopathy.

The sequence was collected from a woman aged 25-40 years with Graves disease. This chain links TRBV7-9 with TRBJ2-5, with 7 bases that match TRBD2. The source material was peripheral blood mononuclear cells (PBMCs), sampled at new diagnosis, from a patient treated with antithyroid drugs. CDR3 region: CASSYPSGSEETQYF. The CDR3 region has the DNA TGTGCCAGCAGCTACCCTAGCGGATCTGAAGAGACCCAGTACTTC.